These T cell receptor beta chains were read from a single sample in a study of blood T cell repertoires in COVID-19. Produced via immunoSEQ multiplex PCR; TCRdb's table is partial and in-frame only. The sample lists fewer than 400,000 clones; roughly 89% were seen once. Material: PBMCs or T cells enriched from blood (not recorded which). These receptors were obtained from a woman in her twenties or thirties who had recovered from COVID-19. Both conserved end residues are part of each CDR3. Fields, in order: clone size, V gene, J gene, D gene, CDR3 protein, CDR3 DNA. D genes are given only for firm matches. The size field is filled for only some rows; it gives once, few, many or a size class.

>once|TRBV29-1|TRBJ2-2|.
CSVDQAYTGELFF
TGCAGCGTTGATCAGGCCTACACCGGGGAGCTGTTTTTT
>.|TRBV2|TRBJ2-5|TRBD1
CASSAGTEGIQETQYF
TGTGCCAGCAGCGCCGGGACAGAGGGGATCCAAGAGACCCAGTACTTC
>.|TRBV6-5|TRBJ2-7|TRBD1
CATCRDRGSYEQYF
TGTGCCACGTGCCGGGACAGGGGTTCCTACGAGCAGTACTTC
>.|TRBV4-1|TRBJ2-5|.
CASSQGTLSQETQYF
TGCGCCAGCAGCCAGGGGACTCTGAGTCAAGAGACCCAGTACTTC
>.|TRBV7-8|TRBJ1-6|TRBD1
CASSLSGQGNSPLHF
TGTGCCAGCAGCTTATCCGGACAGGGTAATTCACCCCTCCACTTT
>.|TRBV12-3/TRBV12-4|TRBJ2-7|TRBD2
CASLAGGPVEQYF
TGTGCCAGCCTGGCGGGAGGGCCTGTCGAGCAGTACTTC
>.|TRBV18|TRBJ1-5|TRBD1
CASSKDPTGVQPQHF
TGTGCCAGCTCTAAGGATCCGACAGGGGTTCAGCCCCAGCATTTT
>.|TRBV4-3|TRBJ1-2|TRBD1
CASSQPGQDLYGYTF
TGCGCCAGCAGCCAGCCCGGACAGGACCTCTATGGCTACACCTTC
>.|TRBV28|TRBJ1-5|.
CASRAPGFSNQPQHF
TGTGCCAGCAGAGCCCCCGGGTTTAGCAATCAGCCCCAGCATTTT
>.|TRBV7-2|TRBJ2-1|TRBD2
CASSWTSGNNEQFF
TGTGCCAGCAGCTGGACTAGCGGCAACAATGAGCAGTTCTTC
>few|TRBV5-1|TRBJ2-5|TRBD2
CASSLDLAGASETQYF
TGCGCCAGCAGCTTGGATCTAGCGGGAGCTTCGGAGACCCAGTACTTC
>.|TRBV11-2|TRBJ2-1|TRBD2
CASSLNGLTSGSYNEQFF
TGTGCCAGCAGCTTAAATGGGTTGACTAGCGGGAGTTACAATGAGCAGTTCTTC
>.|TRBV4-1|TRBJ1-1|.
CASSQGHAQGRGNTEAFF
TGCGCCAGCAGCCAAGGCCACGCTCAGGGGCGCGGAAACACTGAAGCTTTCTTT
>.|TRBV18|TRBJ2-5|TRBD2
CASSPLAGGLQETQYF
TGTGCCAGCTCACCACTGGCGGGAGGGCTCCAAGAGACCCAGTACTTC
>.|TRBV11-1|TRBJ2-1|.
CASSFFRGNEQFF
TGTGCCAGCAGCTTCTTTAGGGGAAATGAGCAGTTCTTC
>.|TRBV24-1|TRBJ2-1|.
CATSGGHYNEQFF
TGTGCCACCAGTGGCGGACACTACAATGAGCAGTTCTTC
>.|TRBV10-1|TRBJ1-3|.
CASSRLPPGNTIYF
TGCGCCAGCAGTCGGTTGCCCCCTGGAAACACCATATATTTT
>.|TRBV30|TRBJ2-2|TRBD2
CAWGESGRSAGELFF
TGTGCCTGGGGGGAAAGCGGGAGATCTGCCGGGGAGCTGTTTTTT
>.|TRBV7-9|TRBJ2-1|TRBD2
CASSSRLAGGPYNEQFF
TGTGCCAGCAGCTCCCGACTAGCGGGGGGCCCCTACAATGAGCAGTTCTTC
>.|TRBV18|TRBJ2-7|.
CASSPGTDEQYF
TGTGCCAGCTCACCAGGGACTGACGAGCAGTACTTC
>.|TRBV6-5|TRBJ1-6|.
CASRVGTRDYSPLHF
TGTGCCAGCAGAGTAGGGACACGCGATTATTCACCCCTCCACTTT
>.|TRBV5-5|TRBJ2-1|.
CASSLWLAAYNEQFF
TGTGCCAGCAGCTTGTGGCTAGCTGCCTACAATGAGCAGTTCTTC
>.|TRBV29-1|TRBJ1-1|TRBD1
CSASGTGETEAFF
TGCAGCGCGTCCGGGACAGGGGAGACTGAAGCTTTCTTT
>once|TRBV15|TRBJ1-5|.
CATSRDRSGRAMTGNQPQHF
TGTGCCACCAGCAGAGATAGAAGCGGGCGGGCTATGACTGGAAATCAGCCCCAGCATTTT
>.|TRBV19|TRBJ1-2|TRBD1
CASSRDRGRDGYTF
TGTGCCAGTAGCAGGGACAGGGGGAGAGATGGCTACACCTTC
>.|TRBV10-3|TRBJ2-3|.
CAISASGSTDTQYF
TGTGCCATCAGTGCGAGCGGGAGCACAGATACGCAGTATTTT
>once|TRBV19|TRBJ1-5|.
CASSIIQGNQPQHF
TGTGCCAGTAGTATTATCCAGGGAAATCAGCCCCAGCATTTT
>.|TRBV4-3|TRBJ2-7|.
CASSQDLAYEQYF
TGCGCCAGCAGCCAAGATCTAGCCTACGAGCAGTACTTC
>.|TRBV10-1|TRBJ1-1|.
CASSEYSYTEAFF
TGCGCCAGCAGTGAGTACAGTTACACTGAAGCTTTCTTT
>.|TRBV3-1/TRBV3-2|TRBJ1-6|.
CASSQGWQANSPLHF
TGTGCCAGCAGCCAAGGGTGGCAGGCTAATTCACCCCTCCACTTT
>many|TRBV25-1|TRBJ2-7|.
CASMEASTYEQYF
TGTGCCAGCATGGAGGCATCAACCTACGAGCAGTACTTC
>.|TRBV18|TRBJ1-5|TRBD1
CASSSGQGGPQHF
TGTGCCAGCTCATCCGGACAGGGGGGGCCCCAGCATTTT
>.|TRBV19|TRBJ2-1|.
CASSIDRPFTGSDEQFF
TGTGCCAGTAGTATAGATCGCCCCTTCACAGGGTCTGATGAGCAGTTCTTC
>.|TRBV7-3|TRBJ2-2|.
CASSLGQLNTGELFF
TGTGCCAGCAGCCTAGGACAGCTAAACACCGGGGAGCTGTTTTTT
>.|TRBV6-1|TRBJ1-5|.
CASSEGINQPQHF
TGTGCCAGCAGTGAAGGTATCAATCAGCCCCAGCATTTT
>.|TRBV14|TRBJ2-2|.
CASSQETFGELFF
TGTGCCAGCAGCCAAGAGACTTTCGGGGAGCTGTTTTTT
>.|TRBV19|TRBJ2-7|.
CASRLRGLGTYEQYF
TGTGCCAGTAGGCTGAGAGGCCTCGGGACCTACGAGCAGTACTTC
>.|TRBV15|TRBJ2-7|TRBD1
CATSRDPPDRGHYEQYF
TGTGCCACCAGCAGAGATCCCCCGGACAGGGGACACTACGAGCAGTACTTC
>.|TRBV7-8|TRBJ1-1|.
CASSFRGRGTEAFF
TGTGCCAGCAGCTTTAGGGGAAGGGGCACTGAAGCTTTCTTT
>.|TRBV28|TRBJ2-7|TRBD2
CAGSGGGYEQYF
TGTGCCGGCTCTGGGGGGGGGTACGAGCAGTACTTC
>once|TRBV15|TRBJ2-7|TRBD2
CATSREGGRGDRPYEQYF
TGTGCCACCAGCAGAGAGGGAGGGAGGGGCGATCGACCTTACGAGCAGTACTTC
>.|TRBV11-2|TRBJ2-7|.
CASSQGGQGGDYEQYF
TGTGCCAGCAGCCAAGGGGGGCAGGGGGGCGACTACGAGCAGTACTTC
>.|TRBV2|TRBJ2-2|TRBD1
CASSEVTGGIGELFF
TGTGCCAGCAGTGAGGTGACAGGGGGCATCGGGGAGCTGTTTTTT
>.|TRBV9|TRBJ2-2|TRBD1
CASSVFAGGNTGELFF
TGTGCCAGCAGCGTATTCGCAGGGGGGAACACCGGGGAGCTGTTTTTT
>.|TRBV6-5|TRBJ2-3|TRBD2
CASSQTSGQSDTQYF
TGTGCCAGCAGTCAGACTAGCGGGCAGTCAGATACGCAGTATTTT
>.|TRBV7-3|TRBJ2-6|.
CASSPIGANVLTF
TGTGCCAGCAGCCCCATCGGGGCCAACGTCCTGACTTTC
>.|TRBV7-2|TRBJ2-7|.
CASSLAAGGRYEQYF
TGTGCCAGCAGCTTAGCGGCAGGGGGGAGATACGAGCAGTACTTC
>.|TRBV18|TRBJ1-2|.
CASSPPGGQYPFYGYTF
TGTGCCAGCTCACCCCCGGGAGGCCAGTATCCCTTCTATGGCTACACCTTC
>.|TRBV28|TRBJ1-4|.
CASSFGIGGHHNEKLFF
TGTGCCAGCAGTTTTGGCATTGGAGGGCATCATAATGAAAAACTGTTTTTT